These T cell receptor beta chains were read from a single sample in a study of blood T cell repertoires in COVID-19. The repertoire was sequenced with immunoSEQ multiplex PCR; TCRdb's copy has only in-frame clones and lacks some. The sample holds around 110,000 clones, about 85% seen once. The sequenced material came from peripheral blood. These receptor sequences come from a man in his forties or fifties with acute or convalescent COVID-19. Each CDR3 is given with its conserved first and last residue. Not every row has a clone size; where given, it reads once, few, many or a size class.

v_call	clone_size	j_call	cdr3_aa
TRBV5-1	NA	TRBJ1-6	CASSLGQGPNSPLHF
TRBV10-3	NA	TRBJ2-1	CAISESKIAGGLYNEQFF
TRBV5-1	NA	TRBJ2-6	CASSLGDSGANVLTF
TRBV7-3	NA	TRBJ2-1	CASSVRHHSYNEQFF
TRBV5-1	NA	TRBJ2-3	CASSQTPGADTQYF
TRBV5-6	NA	TRBJ2-7	CASSLRYRVPHEQYF
TRBV18	NA	TRBJ1-3	CASSLPRGYGNTIYF
TRBV24-1	once	TRBJ2-3	CATSDFKGAGDTQYF
TRBV5-1	NA	TRBJ2-3	CASTRLFASTDTQYF
TRBV4-1	NA	TRBJ2-3	CASSRLPSPGADTQYF
TRBV11-2	NA	TRBJ1-1	CASSGRVMNTEAFF
TRBV6-1	once	TRBJ1-1	CASSERRDSFLNTEAFF
TRBV4-1	few	TRBJ1-2	CASRRTGGGDGYTF
TRBV28	NA	TRBJ1-2	CASRPQSNYGYTF
TRBV19	NA	TRBJ2-1	CASKKGAFYNEQFF
TRBV25-1	NA	TRBJ2-1	CASSASRGEQFF
TRBV19	NA	TRBJ2-2	CASSIDLNIATGELFF
TRBV28	NA	TRBJ2-3	CASPPGLAADTQYF
TRBV10-1	NA	TRBJ2-5	CASSARPQETQYF
TRBV10-2	NA	TRBJ2-1	CASRGSGYNEQFF
TRBV7-2	NA	TRBJ2-1	CASSPYLNNEQFF
TRBV10-3	NA	TRBJ2-3	CAPKSGTDTQYF
TRBV6-5	NA	TRBJ2-3	CASSYSPGAGGDTQYF
TRBV9	many	TRBJ2-7	CASSATGHRAYEQYF
TRBV5-1	NA	TRBJ2-1	CASSWGERDNEQFF
TRBV6-2/TRBV6-3	NA	TRBJ1-5	CASSYGYGVQPQHF
TRBV5-1	NA	TRBJ2-3	CASSFRSGADTQYF
TRBV6-5	NA	TRBJ1-2	CASGGVSYGYTF
TRBV6-5	NA	TRBJ2-1	CASSYSQGTYNEQFF
TRBV28	NA	TRBJ2-1	CASSSGSYNEQFF
TRBV6-5	NA	TRBJ1-6	CASGLQGNSPLHF
TRBV4-1	NA	TRBJ1-2	CASSHLQVTGGYTF
TRBV6-6	once	TRBJ2-2	CASSYGPQGAGELFF
TRBV6-1	NA	TRBJ1-2	CASSEAEGIGYTF
TRBV6-5	NA	TRBJ1-3	CASSYQQGFGNTIYF
TRBV28	many	TRBJ2-1	CASRTPGKGTYNEQFF
TRBV3-1/TRBV3-2	NA	TRBJ2-5	CASSQDQGWSGQNQETQYF
TRBV2	NA	TRBJ2-1	CASSGRDRGRPSSYNEQFF
TRBV4-1	NA	TRBJ1-1	CASSPTGQKNTEAFF
TRBV5-1	NA	TRBJ2-7	CASSLAGRGGSSYEQYF
TRBV3-1/TRBV3-2	NA	TRBJ1-5	CASSRTGGNNQPQHF
TRBV10-3	NA	TRBJ2-3	CAIRGLLAEITDTQYF
TRBV7-9	NA	TRBJ2-3	CASSFRKAGVADTQYF
TRBV5-6	NA	TRBJ2-7	CASSSLTGPYEQYF
TRBV2	few	TRBJ1-1	CASSEASGVPNTEAFF
TRBV28	once	TRBJ2-7	CASSFSGRGHLEQYF
TRBV6-5	once	TRBJ1-1	CASTPGGANTEAFF
TRBV2	NA	TRBJ1-6	CASLKDRAPNSPLHF
TRBV7-7	many	TRBJ2-1	CASSSQGSTEQFF
TRBV7-2	NA	TRBJ2-4	CASSLARDSKNIQYF